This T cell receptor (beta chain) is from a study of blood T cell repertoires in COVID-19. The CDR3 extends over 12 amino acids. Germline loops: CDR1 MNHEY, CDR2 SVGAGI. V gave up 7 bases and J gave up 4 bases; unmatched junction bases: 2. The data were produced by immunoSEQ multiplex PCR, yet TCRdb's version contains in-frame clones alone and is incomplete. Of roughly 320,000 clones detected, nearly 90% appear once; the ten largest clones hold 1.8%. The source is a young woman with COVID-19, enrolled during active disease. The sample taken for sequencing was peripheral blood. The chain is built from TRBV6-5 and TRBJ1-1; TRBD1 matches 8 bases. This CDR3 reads CASKTGGTEAFF. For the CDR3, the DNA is TGTGCCAGCAAAACAGGGGGCACTGAAGCTTTCTTT.